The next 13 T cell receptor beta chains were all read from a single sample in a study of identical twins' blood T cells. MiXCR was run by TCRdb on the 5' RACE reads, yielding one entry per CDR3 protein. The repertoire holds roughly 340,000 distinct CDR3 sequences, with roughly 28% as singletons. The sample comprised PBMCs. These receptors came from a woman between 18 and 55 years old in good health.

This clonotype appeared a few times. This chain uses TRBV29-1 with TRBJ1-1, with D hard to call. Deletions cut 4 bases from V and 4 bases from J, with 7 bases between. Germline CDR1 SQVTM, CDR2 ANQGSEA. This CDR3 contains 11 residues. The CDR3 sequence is CSVVATTEAFF. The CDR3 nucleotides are TGCAGCGTTGTCGCCACCACTGAAGCTTTCTTT. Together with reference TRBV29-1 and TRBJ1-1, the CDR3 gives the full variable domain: SAVISQKPSRDICQRGTSLTIQCQVDSQVTMMFWYRQQPGQSLTLIATANQGSEATYESGFVIDKFPISRPNLTFSTLTVSNMSPEDSSIYLCSVVATTEAFFGQGTRLTVV.

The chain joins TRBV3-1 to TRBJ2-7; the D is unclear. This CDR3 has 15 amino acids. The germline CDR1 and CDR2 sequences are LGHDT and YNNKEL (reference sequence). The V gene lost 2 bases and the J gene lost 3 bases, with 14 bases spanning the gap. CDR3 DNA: TGTGCCAGCAGCCAAACTTCGGGTTTAGGCTACGAGCAGTACTTC. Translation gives CASSQTSGLGYEQYF.

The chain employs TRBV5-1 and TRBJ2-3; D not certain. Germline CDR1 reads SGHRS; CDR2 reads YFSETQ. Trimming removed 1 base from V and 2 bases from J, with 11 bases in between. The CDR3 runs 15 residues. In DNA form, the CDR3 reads TGCGCCAGCAGCTTGTTGCGGCCGCCCACAGATACGCAGTATTTT. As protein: CASSLLRPPTDTQYF.

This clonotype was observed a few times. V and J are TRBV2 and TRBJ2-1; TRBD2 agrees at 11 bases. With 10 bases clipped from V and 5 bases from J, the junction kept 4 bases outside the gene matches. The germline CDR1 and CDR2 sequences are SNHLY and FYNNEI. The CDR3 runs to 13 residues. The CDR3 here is CAIKGLADNEQFF. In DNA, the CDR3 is TGTGCCATCAAGGGACTAGCGGACAATGAGCAGTTCTTC.

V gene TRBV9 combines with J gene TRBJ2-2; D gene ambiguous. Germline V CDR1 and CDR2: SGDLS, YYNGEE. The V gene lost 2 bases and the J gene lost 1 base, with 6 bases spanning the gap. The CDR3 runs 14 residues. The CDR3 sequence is CASSVSQNTGELFF. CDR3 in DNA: TGTGCCAGCAGCGTTTCCCAGAACACCGGGGAGCTGTTTTTT.

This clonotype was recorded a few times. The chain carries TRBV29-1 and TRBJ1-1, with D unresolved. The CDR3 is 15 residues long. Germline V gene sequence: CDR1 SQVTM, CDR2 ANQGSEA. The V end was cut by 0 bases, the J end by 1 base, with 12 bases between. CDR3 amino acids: CSVEDRGGKNTEAFF. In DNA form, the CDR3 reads TGCAGCGTTGAAGACCGGGGAGGGAAGAACACTGAAGCTTTCTTT.

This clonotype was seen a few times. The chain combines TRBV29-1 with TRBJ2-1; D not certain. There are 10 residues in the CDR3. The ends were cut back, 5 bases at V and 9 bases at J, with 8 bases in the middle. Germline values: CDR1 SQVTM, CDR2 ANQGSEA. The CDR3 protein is CSVRKGEQFF. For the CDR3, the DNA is TGCAGCGTTAGGAAGGGTGAGCAGTTCTTC.

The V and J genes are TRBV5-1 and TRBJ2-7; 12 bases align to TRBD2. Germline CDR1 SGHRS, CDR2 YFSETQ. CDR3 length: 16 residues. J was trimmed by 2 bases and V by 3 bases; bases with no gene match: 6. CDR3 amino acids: CASSWTLAGGPYEQYF. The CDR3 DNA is TGCGCCAGCAGCTGGACCCTAGCGGGAGGGCCCTACGAGCAGTACTTC.

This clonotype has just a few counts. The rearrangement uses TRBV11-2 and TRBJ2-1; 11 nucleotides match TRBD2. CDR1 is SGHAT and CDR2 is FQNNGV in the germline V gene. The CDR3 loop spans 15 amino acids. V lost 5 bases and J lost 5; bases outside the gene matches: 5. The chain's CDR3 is CASSNKGLADNEQFF. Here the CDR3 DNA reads TGTGCCAGCAGCAACAAGGGACTAGCGGACAATGAGCAGTTCTTC. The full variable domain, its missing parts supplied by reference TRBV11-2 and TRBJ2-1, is EAGVAQSPRYKIIEKRQSVAFWCNPISGHATLYWYQQILGQGPKLLIQFQNNGVVDDSQLPKDRFSAERLKGVDSTLKIQPAKLEDSAVYLCASSNKGLADNEQFFGPGTRLTVL.

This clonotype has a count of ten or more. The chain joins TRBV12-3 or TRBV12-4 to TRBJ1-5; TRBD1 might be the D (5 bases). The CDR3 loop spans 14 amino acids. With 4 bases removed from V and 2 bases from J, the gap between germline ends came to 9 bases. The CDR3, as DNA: TGTGCCAGCAGTTCCTCCAGGGGCAATCAGCCCCAGCATTTT. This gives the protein CASSSSRGNQPQHF.

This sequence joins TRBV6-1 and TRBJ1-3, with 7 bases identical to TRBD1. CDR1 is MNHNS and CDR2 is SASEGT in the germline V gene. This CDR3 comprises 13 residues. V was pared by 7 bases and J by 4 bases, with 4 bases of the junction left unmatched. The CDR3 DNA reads TGTGCCAGCACAGGGACAGACGGAAACACCATATATTTT. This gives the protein CASTGTDGNTIYF.

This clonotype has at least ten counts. The CDR3 reads CASSLTSPAHTGELFF. The CDR3 DNA sequence: TGTGCCAGCAGCTTAACGTCACCAGCTCACACCGGGGAGCTGTTTTTT. This sequence joins TRBV7-3 and TRBJ2-2, with D hard to call. The CDR3 loop spans 16 amino acids. V was shortened by 0 bases and J by 3 bases, with 11 bases between the two germline ends. Looked up from germline, CDR1 is SGHTA and CDR2 is FQGTGA.

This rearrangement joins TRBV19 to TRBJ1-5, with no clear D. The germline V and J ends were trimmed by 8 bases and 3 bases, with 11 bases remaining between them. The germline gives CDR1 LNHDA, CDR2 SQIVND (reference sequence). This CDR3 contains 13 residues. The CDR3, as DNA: TGTGCCAGTTTGGGAGGGTACAATCAGCCCCAGCATTTT. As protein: CASLGGYNQPQHF.